The 5 T cell receptor beta chains below come from one sample, sequenced in a study of blood T cell repertoires in COVID-19. This table comes from immunoSEQ multiplex PCR, and its TCRdb copy is limited to in-frame clones, with some not included. The profile covers about 250,000 clones, with around 89% appearing a single time and approximately 0.84% taken by the ten largest. Specimen: peripheral blood. Receptors were obtained from a man aged 30 to 45 with acute or convalescent COVID-19.

The chain employs TRBV7-8 and TRBJ2-7; TRBD2 might be the D (6 bases). V was shortened by 5 bases and J by 1 base, with 12 bases between the two germline ends. The CDR3 spans 14 residues. Germline V gene sequence: CDR1 SGHVS, CDR2 FQNEAQ. This chain's CDR3 is CASSPLAPSYEQYF. CDR3 nucleotides: TGTGCCAGCAGCCCCCTAGCGCCGTCCTACGAGCAGTACTTC.

This clone occurred once. CDR3 nucleotide sequence: TGTGCCAGCACCCCAGTGGCCTACTATGGCTACACCTTC. This gives the protein CASTPVAYYGYTF. This chain links TRBV28 with TRBJ1-2; D remains ambiguous. The CDR3 length is 13 residues. Deletions cut 7 bases from V and 3 bases from J, with 12 bases between. Germline V gene data show CDR1 as MDHEN and CDR2 as SYDVKM.

This chain connects TRBV28 to TRBJ1-6, with 8 nucleotides matching TRBD1. Per germline, CDR1 MDHEN and CDR2 SYDVKM. The CDR3 sequence is 14 residues long. Germline trimming cut 7 bases from V and 9 bases from J; bases unmatched to any gene: 8. CDR3 residues: CASTWKTGASPLHF. The CDR3 DNA follows: TGTGCCAGCACCTGGAAGACAGGGGCTTCACCCCTCCACTTT.

This sequence joins TRBV3-1 (or the pseudogene TRBV3-2) and TRBJ1-3; no clear D gene. The germline CDR1 and CDR2 sequences are LGHDT and YNNKEL (reference sequence). The V end was cut by 4 bases, the J end by 1 base, with 8 bases between. The CDR3 contains 14 residues. CDR3 residues: CASSPVNSGNTIYF. Written as DNA, the CDR3 is TGTGCCAGCAGCCCCGTTAATTCTGGAAACACCATATATTTT.

The V call is TRBV11-2, the J call TRBJ2-5, with 11 bases matching TRBD2. The V gene's germline CDR1 is SGHAT and CDR2 FQNNGV. This CDR3 is built from 15 residues. Trimming took 6 bases from V and 3 from J; bases not matched to a gene: 6. The CDR3 region is CASRPSGGWEETQYF. CDR3 bases: TGTGCCAGCAGGCCTAGCGGGGGGTGGGAAGAGACCCAGTACTTC.